The source of this T cell receptor (beta chain) is a study of T cell changes during pregnancy in multiple sclerosis. This CDR3 has 16 residues. V dropped 4 bases and J dropped 5; count of bases not matched to a gene: 8. Germline V gives CDR1 SGHTA, CDR2 FQGTGA. Sequenced by immunoSEQ multiplex PCR; TCRdb stores in-frame clones only, minus some. This sample has approximately 50,000 clones, with approximately 94% found just once. The sequence was obtained from a female donor with multiple sclerosis, enrolled in a pregnancy study. This sequence joins TRBV7-3 and TRBJ2-2; 9 bases agree with TRBD1. The source material was CD4+ T cells from peripheral blood mononuclear cells, sampled in the third trimester of pregnancy. The CDR3 is CASSSTGGVLTGELFF. The CDR3 DNA reads TGTGCCAGCAGCTCTACAGGGGGCGTTCTGACCGGGGAGCTGTTTTTT.